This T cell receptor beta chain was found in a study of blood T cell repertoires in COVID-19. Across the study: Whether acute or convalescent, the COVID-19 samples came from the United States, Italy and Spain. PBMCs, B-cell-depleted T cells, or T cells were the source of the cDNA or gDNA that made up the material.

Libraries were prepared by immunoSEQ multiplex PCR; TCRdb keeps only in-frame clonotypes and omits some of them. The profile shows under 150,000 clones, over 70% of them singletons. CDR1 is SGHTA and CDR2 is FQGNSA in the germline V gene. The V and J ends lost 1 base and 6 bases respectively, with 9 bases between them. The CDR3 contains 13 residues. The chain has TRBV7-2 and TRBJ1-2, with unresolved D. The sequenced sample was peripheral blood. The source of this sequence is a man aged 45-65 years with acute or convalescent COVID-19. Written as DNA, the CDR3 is TGTGCCAGCAGCTTAGATGGTAGAAATGGCTACACCTTC. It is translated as CASSLDGRNGYTF. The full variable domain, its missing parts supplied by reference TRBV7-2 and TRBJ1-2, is GAGVSQSPSNKVTEKGKDVELRCDPISGHTALYWYRQSLGQGLEFLIYFQGNSAPDKSGLPSDRFSAERTGGSVSTLTIQRTQQEDSAVYLCASSLDGRNGYTFGSGTRLTVV.